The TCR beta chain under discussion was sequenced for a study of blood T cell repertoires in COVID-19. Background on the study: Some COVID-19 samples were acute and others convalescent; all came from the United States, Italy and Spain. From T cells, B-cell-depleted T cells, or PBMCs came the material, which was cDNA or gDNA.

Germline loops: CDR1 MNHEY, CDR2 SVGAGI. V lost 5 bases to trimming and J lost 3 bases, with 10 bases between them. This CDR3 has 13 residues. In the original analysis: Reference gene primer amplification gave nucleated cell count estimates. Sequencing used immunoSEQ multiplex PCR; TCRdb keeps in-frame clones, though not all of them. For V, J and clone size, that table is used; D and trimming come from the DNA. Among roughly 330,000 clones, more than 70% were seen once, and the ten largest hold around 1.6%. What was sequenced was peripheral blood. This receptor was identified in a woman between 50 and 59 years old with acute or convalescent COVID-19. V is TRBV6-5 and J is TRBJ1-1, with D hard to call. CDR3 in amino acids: CASSTRGDTEAFF. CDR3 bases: TGTGCCAGCAGTACTCGCGGTGACACTGAAGCTTTCTTT.